A single sample gave rise to the 4 T cell receptor beta chains below, sequenced in a study of blood T cell repertoires in COVID-19. The assay was immunoSEQ multiplex PCR, and TCRdb's table has in-frame clones only and misses some. The sample comprises about 42,000 clones, roughly four fifths of which are singletons, and roughly 42% rests with the top ten. Source material: peripheral blood. The receptors come from a human donor in a cohort sampled during active COVID-19.

In its sample, this clone was seen a few times. The chain couples TRBV6-5 to TRBJ1-1; D is possibly TRBD1 (5 bases). CDR1 is MNHEY, CDR2 SVGAGI, per germline. V was shortened by 6 bases and J by 5 bases, with 10 bases between the two germline ends. The CDR3 is 12 amino acids. CDR3 region: CASRRGSTEAFF. CDR3 DNA sequence: TGTGCCAGCAGAAGGGGAAGTACTGAAGCTTTCTTT.

CDR3 protein: CASSLVPGNRVITEAFF. CDR3 coding DNA: TGCGCCAGCAGCTTGGTGCCAGGGAATCGGGTAATTACTGAAGCTTTCTTT. The chain is built from TRBV5-1 and TRBJ1-1; D might be TRBD1 (5 bases). The CDR3 has 17 residues. From germline, CDR1 is SGHRS and CDR2 YFSETQ. Trimming shortened V by 0 bases and J by 5 bases, and 20 bases separated the two germline ends.

The chain uses TRBV5-6 and TRBJ1-4, with D maybe TRBD1 (5 bases). The V end was cut by 2 bases, the J end by 11 bases, with 19 bases between. The CDR3 loop spans 15 amino acids. Germline CDR1 SGHDT, CDR2 YYEEEE. Written as DNA, the CDR3 is TGTGCCAGCAGCTTTTTCGGGACTTCGGTTAGCAAACTGTTTTTT. Protein product: CASSFFGTSVSKLFF.

The gene calls are TRBV7-2 and TRBJ1-2, with 7 bases fitting TRBD1. The germline gives CDR1 SGHTA, CDR2 FQGNSA. This CDR3 has 14 amino acids. The V segment lost 9 bases and the J segment 4 bases; nucleotides outside the gene matches: 11. The CDR3 bases are TGTGCCAGTAACCTACAGGGGACTTTCTATGGCTACACCTTC. It yields the protein CASNLQGTFYGYTF.